One sample yielded the 15 T cell receptor beta chains listed below, sequenced in a study of OX40 agonist ivuxolimab in advanced cancers. The table came from immunoSEQ multiplex PCR; TCRdb's copy has only in-frame clones and leaves some out. The sample consists of tens of thousands of clones, less than 95% of them appearing once. Sequenced here: CD4+ or CD8+ T cells sorted from blood, sampled in a trial of the OX40 agonist ivuxolimab. These receptors all come from an adult with an advanced solid tumor such as melanoma, head and neck, liver or kidney cancer.

The chain couples TRBV27 to TRBJ1-1; D perhaps matches TRBD1 (6 bases). The V and J ends lost 6 bases and 3 bases respectively, with 14 bases between them. This CDR3 comprises 14 residues. Germline lookup yields CDR1 MNHEY and CDR2 SMNVEV (reference sequence). The CDR3 DNA reads as TGTGCCAGCAGAACAGGGACCCATCACACTGAAGCTTTCTTT. Translating gives CASRTGTHHTEAFF.

The genes are TRBV9 and TRBJ2-1; D possibly corresponds to TRBD2 (5 bases). This CDR3 contains 16 residues. V lost 1 base and J 0 bases, leaving 11 bases between the germline ends. Germline CDR1 SGDLS, CDR2 YYNGEE. The CDR3 loop reads CASSVSVRASYNEQFF. CDR3 coding DNA: TGTGCCAGCAGCGTATCAGTGAGGGCCTCCTACAATGAGCAGTTCTTC.

The rearrangement links TRBV29-1 to TRBJ2-1, with D tentatively TRBD2 (6 bases). Germline values: CDR1 SQVTM, CDR2 ANQGSEA. This CDR3 is 13 amino acids long. Trimming shortened V by 3 bases and J by 6 bases, and 12 bases separated the two germline ends. This chain's CDR3 is CSVDLLAVNEQFF. The CDR3 nucleotides read TGCAGCGTTGATTTACTAGCAGTCAATGAGCAGTTCTTC.

The V gene is TRBV28, the J gene TRBJ2-5; no firm D call. Trimming took off 2 bases at V and 2 bases at J, with 9 bases between the two ends. Germline V gives CDR1 MDHEN, CDR2 SYDVKM. This CDR3 region has 14 residues. CDR3 nucleotides: TGTGCCAGCAGTTTAACAGCCGGACAAGAGACCCAGTACTTC. Protein sequence: CASSLTAGQETQYF. The variable domain in full, completed from reference TRBV28 and TRBJ2-5, reads DVKVTQSSRYLVKRTGEKVFLECVQDMDHENMFWYRQDPGLGLRLIYFSYDVKMKEKGDIPEGYSVSREKKERFSLILESASTNQTSMYLCASSLTAGQETQYFGPGTRLLVL.

The V call is TRBV2, the J call TRBJ2-7; TRBD2 matches 7 bases. CDR3 length: 14 residues. Germline V gives CDR1 SNHLY, CDR2 FYNNEI. Losses at the gene ends were 7 bases for V and 2 bases for J; bases not matched to a gene: 8. The CDR3 here is CASIVASGTYEQYF. CDR3 sequence (DNA): TGTGCCAGCATCGTCGCTAGCGGAACCTACGAGCAGTACTTC.

This chain links TRBV5-4 with TRBJ2-3; 10 positions match TRBD2. CDR3 size: 16 residues. Germline CDR1 is SGHNT and CDR2 is YYREEE (reference sequence). Trimming took 9 bases from V and 3 from J; bases not matched to a gene: 13. Here the CDR3 DNA reads TGTGCCACGTTCCGCCACCCTAGCGGGAGAACAGATACGCAGTATTTT. This codes for CATFRHPSGRTDTQYF.

This clone was observed once. The J gene is TRBJ2-7, the V gene TRBV9, with TRBD2 matching 8 bases. The CDR3 has 15 residues. J was trimmed by 2 bases and V by 1 base; bases with no gene match: 5. CDR1 SGDLS and CDR2 YYNGEE come from the germline V gene. The CDR3 DNA sequence: TGTGCCAGCAGCGTAAGTGCGGGAGGCGCCTACGAGCAGTACTTC. Encoded protein: CASSVSAGGAYEQYF.

The CDR3 DNA reads as TGCGCCAGCAGCTCATATAGCGGGAGCCACATTCAGTACTTC. Translation: CASSSYSGSHIQYF. This sequence joins TRBV5-1 and TRBJ2-4; 9 bases align to TRBD2. After removal of 3 bases from V and 8 bases from J, the junction contained 6 bases not matched to a gene. Germline V gives CDR1 SGHRS, CDR2 YFSETQ. This CDR3 spans 14 amino acids.

The genes are TRBV7-2 and TRBJ1-2; 8 bases align to TRBD1. The junction had 13 bases not matched to a gene; V was cut back by 5 bases and J by 8 bases. Germline CDR1 SGHTA, CDR2 FQGNSA. The CDR3 covers 15 residues. The DNA for the CDR3 is TGTGCCAGCAGCCCCCCCGGCAGGGGGCTTTGGGGCTACACCTTC. Protein sequence: CASSPPGRGLWGYTF.

The V and J genes are TRBV5-8 and TRBJ1-5; 9 bases are shared with TRBD1. The CDR3 is 15 residues long. V lost 5 bases, J lost 5 bases, and 8 bases stayed unmatched. In germline, CDR1 is SGHTS, CDR2 YDEGEE. CDR3 coding DNA: TGTGCCAGCAGTTCCCGGACAGGGGTTTATCAGCCCCAGCATTTT. As protein: CASSSRTGVYQPQHF.

The V and J genes are TRBV2 and TRBJ2-2; TRBD2 agrees at 8 bases. With 3 bases clipped from V and 0 bases from J, the junction kept 3 bases outside the gene matches. Germline V CDR1 and CDR2: SNHLY, FYNNEI. The CDR3 is 16 amino acids. In DNA, the CDR3 is TGTGCCAGCAGTGAGGTAGCGGGGACGAACACCGGGGAGCTGTTTTTT. Encoded protein: CASSEVAGTNTGELFF.

The chain couples TRBV27 to TRBJ2-3; unclear D gene. V lost 5 bases and J lost 4, with 7 bases in between. Germline values: CDR1 MNHEY, CDR2 SMNVEV (reference sequence). The CDR3 sequence is 12 residues long. The CDR3 DNA sequence: TGTGCCAGCAGTCGGAGCGCAGATACGCAGTATTTT. It specifies CASSRSADTQYF.

V and J are TRBV19 and TRBJ1-5; D remains ambiguous. The CDR3 extends over 13 amino acids. Germline CDR1 and CDR2: LNHDA and SQIVND (reference sequence). The V end lost 3 bases, the J end lost 4 bases, and 7 bases lay between the germline ends. The CDR3 loop is CASSMGRNQPQHF. CDR3 nucleotide sequence: TGTGCCAGTAGTATGGGCCGAAATCAGCCCCAGCATTTT.

This clone was detected a few times. CDR3 residues: CARTGAKAYGYTF. CDR3 nucleotides: TGTGCCAGGACAGGGGCCAAAGCCTATGGCTACACCTTC. V is TRBV6-4 and J is TRBJ1-2; 8 positions agree with TRBD1. V lost 9 bases, J lost 4 bases, and 7 bases stayed unmatched. Germline values: CDR1 MRHNA, CDR2 SNTAGT. CDR3 length: 13 amino acids.

The gene calls are TRBV5-1 and TRBJ2-3, with D tentatively TRBD1 (6 bases). The V gene's germline CDR1 is SGHRS and CDR2 YFSETQ. CDR3 length equals 15 residues. With 2 bases removed from V and 2 bases from J, the gap between germline ends came to 12 bases. CDR3 sequence: CASSFTGSFTDTQYF. The DNA for the CDR3 is TGCGCCAGCAGCTTTACAGGGTCCTTCACAGATACGCAGTATTTT.